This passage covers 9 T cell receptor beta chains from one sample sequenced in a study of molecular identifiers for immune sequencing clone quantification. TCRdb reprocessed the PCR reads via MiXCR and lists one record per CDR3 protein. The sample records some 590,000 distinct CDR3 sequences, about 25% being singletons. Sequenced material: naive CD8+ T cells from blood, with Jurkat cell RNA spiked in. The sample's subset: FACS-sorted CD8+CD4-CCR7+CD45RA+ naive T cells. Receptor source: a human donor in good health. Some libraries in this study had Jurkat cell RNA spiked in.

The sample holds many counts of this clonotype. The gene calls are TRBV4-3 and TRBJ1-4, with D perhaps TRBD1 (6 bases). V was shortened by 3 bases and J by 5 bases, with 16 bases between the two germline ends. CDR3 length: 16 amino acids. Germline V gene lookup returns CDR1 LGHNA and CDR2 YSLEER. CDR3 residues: CASSHLRGAPNEKLFF. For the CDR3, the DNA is TGCGCCAGCAGCCACCTGAGGGGGGCTCCAAATGAAAAACTGTTTTTT.

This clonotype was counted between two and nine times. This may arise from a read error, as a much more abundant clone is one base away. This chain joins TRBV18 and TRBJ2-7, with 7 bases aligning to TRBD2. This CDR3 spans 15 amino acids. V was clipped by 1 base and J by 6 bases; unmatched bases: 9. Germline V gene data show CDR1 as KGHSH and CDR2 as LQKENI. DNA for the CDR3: TGTGCCAGCTCACCACGGGGAGCGGGATCGGTCGAGCAGTACTTC. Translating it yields CASSPRGAGSVEQYF.

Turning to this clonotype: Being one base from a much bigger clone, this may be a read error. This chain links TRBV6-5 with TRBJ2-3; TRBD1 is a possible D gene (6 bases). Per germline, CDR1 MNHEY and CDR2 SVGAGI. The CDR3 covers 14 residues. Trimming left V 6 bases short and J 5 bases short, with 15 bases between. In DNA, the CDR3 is TGTGCCAGCAGGACAGGAACTAGGGGAGATACGCAGTATTTT. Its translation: CASRTGTRGDTQYF.

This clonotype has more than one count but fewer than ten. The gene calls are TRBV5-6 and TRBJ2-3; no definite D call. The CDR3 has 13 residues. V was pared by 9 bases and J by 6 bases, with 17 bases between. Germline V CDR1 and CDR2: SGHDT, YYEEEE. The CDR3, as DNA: TGTGCCACCTGGGCCGCGCCGTCGGATACGCAGTATTTT. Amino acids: CATWAAPSDTQYF.

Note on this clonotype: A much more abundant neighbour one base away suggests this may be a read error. The CDR3 DNA reads TGTGCCAGCAGCTTTATGGGGGGCCCAGATACGCAGCATTTT. Amino acids: CASSFMGGPDTQHF. The chain couples TRBV11-2 to TRBJ2-3, with D tentatively TRBD1 (6 bases). The last part of the DNA fits TRBJ1-5 better; the J call may be wrong. CDR1 SGHAT and CDR2 FQNNGV come from the germline V gene. The CDR3 consists of 14 residues.

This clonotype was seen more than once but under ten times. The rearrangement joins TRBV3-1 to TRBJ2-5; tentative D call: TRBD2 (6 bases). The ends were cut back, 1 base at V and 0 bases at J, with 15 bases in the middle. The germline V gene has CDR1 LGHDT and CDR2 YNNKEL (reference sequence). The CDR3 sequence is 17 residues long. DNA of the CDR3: TGTGCCAGCAGCCAAGTGCCCCCGGCTAGCGACCAAGAGACCCAGTACTTC. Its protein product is CASSQVPPASDQETQYF.

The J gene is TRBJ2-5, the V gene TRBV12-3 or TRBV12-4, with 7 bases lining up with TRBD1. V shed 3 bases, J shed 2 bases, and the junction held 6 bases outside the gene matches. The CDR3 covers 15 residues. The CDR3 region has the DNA TGTGCCAGCAGTTTTGAGAGGGGGCAGCAAGAGACCCAGTACTTC. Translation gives CASSFERGQQETQYF.

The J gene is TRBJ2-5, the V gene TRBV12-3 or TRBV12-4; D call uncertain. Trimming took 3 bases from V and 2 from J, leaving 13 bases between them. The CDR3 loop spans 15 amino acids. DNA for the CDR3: TGTGCCAGCAGTTTTTCCGCTAATACACAAGAGACCCAGTACTTC. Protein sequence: CASSFSANTQETQYF.

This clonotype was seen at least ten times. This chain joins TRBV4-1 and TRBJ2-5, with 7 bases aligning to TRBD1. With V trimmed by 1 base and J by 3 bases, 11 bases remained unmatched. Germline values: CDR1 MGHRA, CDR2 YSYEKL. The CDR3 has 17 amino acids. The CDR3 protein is CASSQGRSGTEEETQYF. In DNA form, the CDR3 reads TGCGCCAGCAGCCAAGGCAGGTCCGGGACAGAAGAAGAGACCCAGTACTTC.